This T cell receptor (beta chain) is from a study of OX40 agonist ivuxolimab in advanced cancers. Notes on the research overall: Ivuxolimab, which targeted the costimulatory receptor OX40 (CD134), was an agonistic, fully human IgG2 monoclonal antibody. Prior anti-PD-1, anti-PD-L1 or anti-CTLA-4 therapy was permitted, and approximately 41% of dose-escalation patients had received checkpoint inhibitors. Intravenous ivuxolimab was administered to patients every 2 weeks at six dose levels: 0.01, 0.1, 0.3, 1.5, 3 and 10 mg/kg. In the dose-escalation cohort, roughly 80% of patients were male, and the mean age was approximately 64 years, with a range of about 23 to 90. Peripheral TCRbeta sequencing was intended to test whether TCR sequence diversity was altered and clonal T-cell expansion was caused by ivuxolimab. Partial responses occurred in three dose-escalation patients, of whom one had hepatocellular carcinoma and two had cutaneous melanoma. Among the 52 dose-escalation patients, around 19 had hepatocellular carcinoma, some 15 melanoma, 9 renal cell carcinoma and 9 head and neck cancer. The monotherapy dose-escalation portion (N ≈ 52 patients) of the phase I ivuxolimab trial is reported in the paper. Beyond this particular receptor, the publication reports: Clonal expansion of both CD4+ and CD8+ blood T cells was observed from baseline to week 6 at doses 0.1 to 3.0 mg/kg. Antigen specificity was not determined for the clonally expanded peripheral T cells. In partial responders in the 0.1-3.0 mg/kg groups, normalized peripheral clonal expansion was found to be among the lowest, especially among CD8+ T cells. After ivuxolimab, CD8+ T cells had more expanded clones than CD4+ T cells on average. Low levels of normalized T-cell clonal expansion were also seen in some patients who did not respond.

Genomic DNA was isolated from the sorted cells so that the TCRbeta CDR3 region could be sequenced. TCRbeta CDR3 regions were sequenced using the immunoSEQ Assay. TCRdb mirrors the immuneACCESS table, restricted to in-frame sequences. Some clones are absent from its copies; in checked studies, under half trace to an unresolved V gene, and the reason for the others is unknown. The sample table holds nearly 50,000 clones, of which around 90% were seen once. Of the sample, under 2.5% falls within the top ten clones. V trim: 0 bases; J trim: 1 base; unmatched bases: 1. Reading the germline V gene gives CDR1 SGHRS and CDR2 YFSETQ. From the cysteine through the phenylalanine, the CDR3 covers 14 amino acids. The CDR3 DNA has 42 bases and is translated from base 1. Patients with autoimmune disease history or receiving systemic immunosuppression were excluded from the trial. Peripheral blood for TCR sequencing was collected from all dose cohorts at baseline, on cycle 4 day 1, and on cycle 7 day 1. The samples were drawn from a first-in-human, open-label, multicenter phase I dose-escalation trial of ivuxolimab. The trial enrolled adults with locally advanced or metastatic head and neck squamous cell, hepatocellular, melanoma or renal cell carcinoma. CD4+ and CD8+ T cells were sorted separately from peripheral blood before TCR sequencing.

In its sample, this clone was seen once. The antigen it recognizes is unknown. One base away there is no much larger clone; base qualities are not given. The origin of this receptor is an adult with an advanced solid tumor such as melanoma, head and neck, liver or kidney cancer. The chain employs TRBV5-1 and TRBJ2-7, with TRBD1 identical over 7 junction bases. The sequences come from CD4+ or CD8+ T cells sorted from blood, collected in a trial of the OX40 agonist ivuxolimab. CDR3 loop: CASSLADRSYEQYF. The DNA sequence is TGCGCCAGCAGCTTGGCGGACAGGTCCTACGAGCAGTACTTC.